These T cell receptor beta chains were read from a single sample in a study of blood T cell repertoires in COVID-19. TCRdb keeps only in-frame clones here, not all; method: immunoSEQ multiplex PCR. The sample records more than 200,000 clones, around nine tenths being singletons. Sequencing was performed on peripheral blood. These receptors were obtained from a young man with active or convalescent COVID-19. CDR3s include the opening cysteine and the closing phenylalanine or tryptophan. The order of the fields is D gene, J gene, V gene, clone size, CDR3 DNA, CDR3 protein. The D gene is left open where the match is weak. Size values are once, few and many counts, or a class for expanded clones, and some rows have none.

d_gene: -; j_gene: TRBJ1-4; v_gene: TRBV19; abundance: -; CDR3nt: TGTGCCAGTAGATTTACAGCAACTAATGAAAAACTGTTTTTT; CDR3aa: CASRFTATNEKLFF
d_gene: TRBD2; j_gene: TRBJ2-3; v_gene: TRBV6-2/TRBV6-3; abundance: -; CDR3nt: TGTGCCAGCAGTTACTCGCGCGGGGGGGATACGCAGTATTTT; CDR3aa: CASSYSRGGDTQYF
d_gene: -; j_gene: TRBJ2-5; v_gene: TRBV2; abundance: once; CDR3nt: TGTGCCAGCACCAACCCCAGCGACTCCGAGACCCAGTACTTC; CDR3aa: CASTNPSDSETQYF
d_gene: TRBD2; j_gene: TRBJ2-3; v_gene: TRBV9; abundance: once; CDR3nt: TGTGCCAGCAGCGTAGCGGGGGGGTGGACAGATACGCAGTATTTT; CDR3aa: CASSVAGGWTDTQYF
d_gene: TRBD2; j_gene: TRBJ2-7; v_gene: TRBV6-5; abundance: few; CDR3nt: TGTGCCAGCAGTACCCGACCAGCGGGGCCCTACGAGCAGTACTTC; CDR3aa: CASSTRPAGPYEQYF
d_gene: TRBD1; j_gene: TRBJ2-1; v_gene: TRBV7-9; abundance: -; CDR3nt: TGTGCCAGCAGCCCACCGGGGGACAGGGACAATGAGCAGTTCTTC; CDR3aa: CASSPPGDRDNEQFF
d_gene: -; j_gene: TRBJ2-5; v_gene: TRBV5-5; abundance: -; CDR3nt: TGTGCCAGCAGCGAGCCGGGGACTGGAGAGACCCAGTACTTC; CDR3aa: CASSEPGTGETQYF
d_gene: -; j_gene: TRBJ1-2; v_gene: TRBV4-2; abundance: -; CDR3nt: TGTGCCAGCAGCTTATCGGCGGTGATGTTTAGAGGCTACACCTTC; CDR3aa: CASSLSAVMFRGYTF
d_gene: -; j_gene: TRBJ2-5; v_gene: TRBV6-5; abundance: -; CDR3nt: TGTGCCAGCGCAGACTATCAAGAGACCCAGTACTTC; CDR3aa: CASADYQETQYF
d_gene: -; j_gene: TRBJ2-1; v_gene: TRBV20-1; abundance: -; CDR3nt: TGCAGTGCTAGTACCCGGAGGGGCGGGTTAGTCAATGAGCAGTTCTTC; CDR3aa: CSASTRRGGLVNEQFF
d_gene: -; j_gene: TRBJ2-2; v_gene: TRBV5-4; abundance: -; CDR3nt: TGTGCCAGCAGCTCGCCCCTAAGGCGGGTCGGGGAGCTGTTTTTT; CDR3aa: CASSSPLRRVGELFF
d_gene: TRBD1; j_gene: TRBJ2-7; v_gene: TRBV11-2; abundance: -; CDR3nt: TGTGCCAGCAGCTTGGGACAGGGGGTCTACGAGCAGTACTTC; CDR3aa: CASSLGQGVYEQYF
d_gene: -; j_gene: TRBJ2-6; v_gene: TRBV3-1/TRBV3-2; abundance: few; CDR3nt: TGTGCCAGCAGCCCCGTCAGCTCTGGGGCCAACGTCCTGACTTTC; CDR3aa: CASSPVSSGANVLTF
d_gene: -; j_gene: TRBJ1-6; v_gene: TRBV19; abundance: -; CDR3nt: TGTGCCAGTAGTCCTGGCTCCGCTAGCTCCTATAATTCACCCCTCCACTTT; CDR3aa: CASSPGSASSYNSPLHF
d_gene: TRBD1; j_gene: TRBJ1-5; v_gene: TRBV2; abundance: -; CDR3nt: TGTGCCAGCAGTGGGACAGGGGGAGGCAATCAGCCCCAGCATTTT; CDR3aa: CASSGTGGGNQPQHF